A selection of T cell receptor beta chains follows, all from one sample in a study of Ad26.COV2.S vaccination and SARS-CoV-2 variants. Profiled with immunoSEQ multiplex PCR; TCRdb holds only in-frame clones, not every one. The sample yields over 400,000 clones, 80% to 95% seen once. Sequencing used peripheral blood, obtained in a trial of Ad26.COV2.S vaccine versus placebo. These receptors were taken from a person aged 18-65 years who received the Ad26.COV2.S COVID-19 vaccine or a placebo. Each CDR3 is given with its conserved first and last residue. The order of the fields is V gene, D gene, J gene, clone size, CDR3 protein, CDR3 DNA. The D gene is left open where the match is weak. Clone size is stated in some rows and not others, as once, few, many or a class when expanded.

>TRBV5-4|TRBD2|TRBJ2-7|few
CASSPELGTSGRPYF
TGTGCCAGCAGCCCCGAGTTGGGGACTAGCGGGAGGCCGTACTTC
>TRBV6-2/TRBV6-3|NA|TRBJ1-1|NA
CASSYGKGIPEAFF
TGTGCCAGCAGTTACGGAAAGGGGATCCCTGAAGCTTTCTTT
>TRBV6-5|TRBD1|TRBJ1-2|NA
CASSYRGQGDYGYTF
TGTGCCAGCAGTTACCGGGGACAGGGGGACTATGGCTACACCTTC
>TRBV14|NA|TRBJ2-7|once
CASSQDLKNEQYF
TGTGCCAGCAGCCAAGACCTCAAGAACGAGCAGTACTTC
>TRBV30|TRBD1|TRBJ1-5|NA
CAWSVRTGIQPQHF
TGTGCCTGGAGTGTTCGGACAGGGATTCAGCCCCAGCATTTT
>TRBV7-2|TRBD1|TRBJ1-2|NA
CASSETGFYGYTF
TGTGCCAGCAGCGAGACAGGGTTTTATGGCTACACCTTC
>TRBV5-1|NA|TRBJ1-1|NA
CASSFDEDRQINTEAFF
TGCGCCAGCAGCTTCGATGAGGACCGCCAAATTAACACTGAAGCTTTCTTT
>TRBV9|TRBD1|TRBJ1-3|NA
CASSEKGAYYSGNTIYF
TGTGCCAGCAGCGAAAAGGGGGCCTACTACTCTGGAAACACCATATATTTT
>TRBV3-1/TRBV3-2|NA|TRBJ1-1|NA
CASSQRLTGGMNTEAFF
TGTGCCAGCAGCCAAAGACTAACGGGGGGCATGAACACTGAAGCTTTCTTT
>TRBV7-2|NA|TRBJ2-3|NA
CASSPSADTQYF
TGTGCCAGCAGCCCTTCCGCAGATACGCAGTATTTT
>TRBV5-1|NA|TRBJ2-7|NA
CASSLNQDRSLYEQYF
TGCGCCAGCAGCTTGAACCAAGACAGATCTCTCTACGAGCAGTACTTC
>TRBV5-4|NA|TRBJ1-6|NA
CASSPPGPSKVSPLHF
TGTGCCAGCAGCCCTCCGGGACCCTCAAAGGTTTCACCCCTCCACTTT
>TRBV30|NA|TRBJ2-7|NA
CAWTSLWGEQYF
TGTGCCTGGACCTCACTTTGGGGCGAGCAGTACTTC
>TRBV28|NA|TRBJ2-1|once
CASSLGVEQFF
TGTGCCAGCAGTTTAGGTGTTGAGCAGTTCTTC
>TRBV28|TRBD2|TRBJ2-5|NA
CASSLVAGGVETQYF
TGTGCCAGCAGTTTGGTCGCGGGAGGGGTGGAGACCCAGTACTTC
>TRBV13|NA|TRBJ2-7|NA
CASSLGPLSYEQYF
TGTGCCAGCAGCTTAGGCCCCCTATCCTACGAGCAGTACTTC
>TRBV6-5|NA|TRBJ2-3|NA
CASSYGGGKTDTQYF
TGTGCCAGCAGTTACGGAGGGGGGAAGACAGATACGCAGTATTTT
>TRBV5-8|NA|TRBJ2-5|NA
CASSSPRQPGVQETQYF
TGTGCCAGCAGCTCGCCCCGACAGCCCGGAGTACAAGAGACCCAGTACTTC
>TRBV3-1/TRBV3-2|NA|TRBJ2-5|NA
CASSQVSSETQYF
TGTGCCAGCAGCCAAGTGAGCTCAGAGACCCAGTACTTC
>TRBV19|NA|TRBJ2-2|NA
CASRKGPERTGELFF
TGTGCCAGTAGAAAGGGACCCGAAAGGACCGGGGAGCTGTTTTTT
>TRBV15|NA|TRBJ1-1|NA
CATSLLPLNTEAFF
TGTGCCACCAGCCTCCTCCCATTGAACACTGAAGCTTTCTTT
>TRBV27|NA|TRBJ2-1|NA
CASSGRGRDEQFF
TGTGCCAGCAGTGGCAGGGGGAGGGATGAGCAGTTCTTC
>TRBV28|TRBD2|TRBJ2-1|once
CASSFTEILAGPLDIFF
TGTGCCAGCAGTTTTACAGAGATTCTAGCGGGTCCCCTTGACATTTTCTTC
>TRBV9|NA|TRBJ2-7|NA
CASSVGVRTESYEQYF
TGTGCCAGCAGCGTAGGCGTCCGGACAGAATCCTACGAGCAGTACTTC
>TRBV7-2|TRBD1|TRBJ2-3|NA
CASSLLPNRDSSTDTQYF
TGTGCCAGCAGCTTATTGCCAAACAGGGACAGTAGCACAGATACGCAGTATTTT
>TRBV7-9|TRBD1|TRBJ2-3|NA
CASSLGRLDRVSGTDTQYF
TGTGCCAGCAGCTTAGGGCGATTGGACAGGGTTTCTGGCACAGATACGCAGTATTTT
>TRBV27|NA|TRBJ2-2|NA
CASSLYTGELFF
TGTGCCAGCAGTTTATACACCGGGGAGCTGTTTTTT
>TRBV28|NA|TRBJ1-5|NA
CASIPVGGTQPQHF
TGTGCCAGCATACCGGTCGGCGGCACTCAGCCCCAGCATTTT
>TRBV14|NA|TRBJ2-2|NA
CASSHLLGPGELFF
TGTGCCAGCAGCCACCTCCTGGGGCCCGGGGAGCTGTTTTTT
>TRBV5-3|NA|TRBJ2-3|NA
CARSSPEGAQYF
TGTGCCAGAAGCTCCCCGGAAGGGGCGCAGTATTTT
>TRBV5-1|NA|TRBJ2-7|NA
CASSPGLQGNYEQYF
TGCGCCAGCAGCCCCGGCCTCCAGGGAAACTACGAGCAGTACTTC
>TRBV9|TRBD2|TRBJ2-5|NA
CASSVGASGGETQYF
TGTGCCAGCAGCGTAGGGGCTAGCGGAGGGGAGACCCAGTACTTC
>TRBV6-1|NA|TRBJ1-2|NA
CASSETGGNYGYTF
TGTGCCAGCAGTGAAACCGGGGGAAACTATGGCTACACCTTC
>TRBV28|NA|TRBJ1-2|NA
CASSLTSEANYGYTF
TGTGCCAGCAGTTTAACGTCCGAAGCTAACTATGGCTACACCTTC
>TRBV2|TRBD2|TRBJ2-5|NA
CASSAAGAQETQYF
TGTGCCAGCAGCGCGGCGGGAGCCCAGGAGACCCAGTACTTC
>TRBV28|NA|TRBJ1-4|NA
CASSLLLRVSNEKLFF
TGTGCCAGCAGCCTCCTACTCAGGGTGTCTAATGAAAAACTGTTTTTT
>TRBV28|NA|TRBJ1-3|NA
CASTPPGAVYTIYF
TGTGCCAGCACCCCCCCGGGGGCCGTTTACACCATATATTTT
>TRBV9|TRBD2|TRBJ2-7|NA
CASSGGGGLAGVEQYF
TGTGCCAGCAGCGGCGGAGGGGGACTAGCGGGAGTCGAGCAGTACTTC
>TRBV5-1|TRBD1|TRBJ2-7|NA
CASSPYGTDYEQYF
TGCGCCAGCAGCCCGTACGGGACAGATTACGAGCAGTACTTC
>TRBV11-2|NA|TRBJ2-2|NA
CASSLDPGGDGELFF
TGTGCCAGCAGCTTAGATCCAGGGGGGGACGGGGAGCTGTTTTTT
>TRBV7-3|NA|TRBJ2-7|NA
CASSRDGLEQYF
TGTGCCAGCAGTAGGGACGGGCTCGAGCAGTACTTC
>TRBV28|NA|TRBJ2-7|once
CASSLPGPYEQYF
TGTGCCAGCAGTTTGCCAGGCCCATACGAGCAGTACTTC
>TRBV9|NA|TRBJ1-4|NA
CASSVSDNEKLFF
TGTGCCAGCAGCGTATCAGATAATGAAAAACTGTTTTTT
>TRBV28|NA|TRBJ2-1|NA
CASTQRGSDYNEQFF
TGTGCCAGCACCCAACGGGGATCTGACTACAATGAGCAGTTCTTC
>TRBV29-1|NA|TRBJ2-7|NA
CSVVETYEQYF
TGCAGCGTTGTCGAGACCTACGAGCAGTACTTC
>TRBV6-1|TRBD1|TRBJ2-7|few
CASRRTGGNEQYF
TGTGCCAGCAGGAGGACAGGGGGCAACGAGCAGTACTTC
>TRBV5-1|TRBD1|TRBJ2-2|NA
CASSHTGTVNTGELFF
TGCGCCAGCAGCCATACCGGGACAGTTAACACCGGGGAGCTGTTTTTT
>TRBV24-1|NA|TRBJ1-2|NA
CATSDLNNFGGYTF
TGTGCCACCAGTGATTTGAACAACTTCGGTGGCTACACCTTC
>TRBV28|TRBD2|TRBJ2-1|NA
CASSYPEWSGAYNEQFF
TGTGCCAGCAGTTACCCGGAGTGGAGCGGGGCATACAATGAGCAGTTCTTC
>TRBV6-5|TRBD1|TRBJ2-7|NA
CASSSTGYEQYF
TGTGCCAGCAGTTCGACAGGGTACGAGCAGTACTTC
>TRBV27|TRBD1|TRBJ2-3|NA
CASSLWSGQTITDTQYF
TGTGCCAGCAGTTTATGGTCGGGACAGACCATCACAGATACGCAGTATTTT
>TRBV5-1|NA|TRBJ1-1|once
CASSLGTGLKLNTEAFF
TGCGCCAGCAGCTTGGGGACGGGACTCAAGCTGAACACTGAAGCTTTCTTT
>TRBV6-1|TRBD2|TRBJ2-5|NA
CASSEQGSGAFQETQYF
TGTGCCAGCAGTGAACAGGGTAGCGGGGCGTTCCAAGAGACCCAGTACTTC
>TRBV19|NA|TRBJ2-4|NA
CASSISLARAKNIQYF
TGTGCCAGTAGTATTTCTCTTGCTAGGGCCAAAAACATTCAGTACTTC
>TRBV5-4|NA|TRBJ1-2|NA
CASSSPPPLLYGYTF
TGTGCCAGCAGCTCCCCCCCTCCTCTCCTCTATGGCTACACCTTC
>TRBV14|TRBD1|TRBJ2-5|NA
CASSHRDRTWRETQYF
TGTGCCAGCAGCCACAGGGACAGGACTTGGAGGGAGACCCAGTACTTC
>TRBV21-1|NA|TRBJ1-1|NA
CASSKVSRETVNTEAFF
TGTGCCAGCAGCAAAGTGTCTCGTGAGACAGTGAACACTGAAGCTTTCTTT
>TRBV28|TRBD1|TRBJ2-7|NA
CASTKNRGSSYEQYF
TGTGCCAGCACTAAAAACAGGGGCTCTTCCTACGAGCAGTACTTC
>TRBV6-2/TRBV6-3|NA|TRBJ2-5|NA
CASSYLPGARREETQYF
TGTGCCAGCAGTTACCTCCCAGGGGCTAGGCGGGAGGAGACCCAGTACTTC
>TRBV5-3|TRBD1|TRBJ1-5|once
CARSPQGEYSNQPQHF
TGTGCCAGAAGCCCTCAGGGGGAATATAGCAATCAGCCCCAGCATTTT